This T cell receptor (beta chain) originates from a study of molecular identifiers for immune sequencing clone quantification. V dropped 3 bases and J dropped 7 bases, with 21 bases sitting between them. In germline, CDR1 is KGHSH, CDR2 LQKENI. The CDR3 length is 17 residues. TCRdb itself ran the PCR reads through MiXCR, one entry per CDR3 protein. In the table there are some 320,000 distinct CDR3 sequences, 24% of which are singletons. V usage is TRBV18 and J usage is TRBJ2-2; possible D gene TRBD1, 6 bases. This clonotype was obtained from a human donor in good health. Some libraries in this study had Jurkat cell RNA spiked in. The sample taken for sequencing was naive CD8+ T cells from blood, with Jurkat cell RNA spiked in. Subset of the sample: FACS-sorted CD8+CD4-CCR7+CD45RA+ naive T cells. This CDR3 reads CASSPPKRGHFLGELFF. The CDR3, as DNA: TGTGCCAGCTCACCTCCGAAAAGGGGACATTTTCTCGGGGAGCTGTTTTTT.